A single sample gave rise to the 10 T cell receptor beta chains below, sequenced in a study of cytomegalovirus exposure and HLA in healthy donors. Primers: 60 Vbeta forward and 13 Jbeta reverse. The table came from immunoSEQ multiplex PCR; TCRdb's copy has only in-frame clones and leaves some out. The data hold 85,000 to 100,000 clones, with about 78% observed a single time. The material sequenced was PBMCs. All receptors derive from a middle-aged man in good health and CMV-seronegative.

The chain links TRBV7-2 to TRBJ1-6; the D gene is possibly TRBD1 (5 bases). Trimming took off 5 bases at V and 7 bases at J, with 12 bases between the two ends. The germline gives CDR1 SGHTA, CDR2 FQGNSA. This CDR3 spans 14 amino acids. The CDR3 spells CASSVTAGNSPLHF. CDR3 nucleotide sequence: TGTGCCAGCAGCGTTACCGCAGGGAATTCACCCCTCCACTTT.

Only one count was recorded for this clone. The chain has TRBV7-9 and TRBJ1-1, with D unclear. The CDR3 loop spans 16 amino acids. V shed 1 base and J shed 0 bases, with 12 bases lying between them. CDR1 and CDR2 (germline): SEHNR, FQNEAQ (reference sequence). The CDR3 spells CASSLGTNRVNTEAFF. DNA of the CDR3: TGTGCCAGCAGCTTAGGTACCAATAGAGTGAACACTGAAGCTTTCTTT.

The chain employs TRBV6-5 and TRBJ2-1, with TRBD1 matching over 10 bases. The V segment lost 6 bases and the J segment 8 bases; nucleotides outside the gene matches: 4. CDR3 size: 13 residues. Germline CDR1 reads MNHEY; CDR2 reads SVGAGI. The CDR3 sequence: CASSRDRGDEQFF. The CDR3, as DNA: TGTGCCAGCAGCAGGGACAGGGGCGATGAGCAGTTCTTC.

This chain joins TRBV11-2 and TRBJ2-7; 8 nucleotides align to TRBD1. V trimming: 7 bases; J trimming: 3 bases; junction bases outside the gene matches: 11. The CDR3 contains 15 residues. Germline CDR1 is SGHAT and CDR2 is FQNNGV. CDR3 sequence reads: CASTAGQGAYYEQYF. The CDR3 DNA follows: TGTGCCAGCACCGCCGGGCAGGGGGCTTACTACGAGCAGTACTTC.

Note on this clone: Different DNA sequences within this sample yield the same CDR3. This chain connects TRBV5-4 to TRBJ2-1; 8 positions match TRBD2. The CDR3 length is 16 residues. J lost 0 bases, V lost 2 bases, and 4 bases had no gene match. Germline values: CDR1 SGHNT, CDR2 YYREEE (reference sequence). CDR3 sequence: CASSFGGGSSYNEQFF. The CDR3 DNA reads TGTGCCAGCAGCTTCGGGGGGGGCAGCTCCTACAATGAGCAGTTCTTC. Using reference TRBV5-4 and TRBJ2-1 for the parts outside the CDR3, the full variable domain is ETGVTQSPTHLIKTRGQQVTLRCSSQSGHNTVSWYQQALGQGPQFIFQYYREEENGRGNFPPRFSGLQFPNYSSELNVNALELDDSALYLCASSFGGGSSYNEQFFGPGTRLTVL.

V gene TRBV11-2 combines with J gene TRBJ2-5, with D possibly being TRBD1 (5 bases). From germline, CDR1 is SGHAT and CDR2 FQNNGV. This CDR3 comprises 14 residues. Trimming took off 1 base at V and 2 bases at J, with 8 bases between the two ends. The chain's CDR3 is CASSLVTEQETQYF. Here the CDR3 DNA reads TGTGCCAGCAGCTTAGTGACAGAGCAAGAGACCCAGTACTTC.

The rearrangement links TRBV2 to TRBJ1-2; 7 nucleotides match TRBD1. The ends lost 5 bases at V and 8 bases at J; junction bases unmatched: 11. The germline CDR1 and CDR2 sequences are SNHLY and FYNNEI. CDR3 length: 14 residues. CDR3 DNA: TGTGCCAGCAGTCCTAGGACAGGCTTTGGAGGCTACACCTTC. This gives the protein CASSPRTGFGGYTF. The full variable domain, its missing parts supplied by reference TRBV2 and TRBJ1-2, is EPEVTQTPSHQVTQMGQEVILRCVPISNHLYFYWYRQILGQKVEFLVSFYNNEISEKSEIFDDQFSVERPDGSNFTLKIRSTKLEDSAMYFCASSPRTGFGGYTFGSGTRLTVV.

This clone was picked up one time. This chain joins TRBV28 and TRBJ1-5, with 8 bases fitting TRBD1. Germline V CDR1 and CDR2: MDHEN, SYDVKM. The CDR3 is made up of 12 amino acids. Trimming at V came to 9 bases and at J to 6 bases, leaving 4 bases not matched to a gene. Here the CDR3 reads CASKQGGQPQHF. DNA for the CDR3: TGTGCCAGTAAACAGGGGGGTCAGCCCCAGCATTTT.

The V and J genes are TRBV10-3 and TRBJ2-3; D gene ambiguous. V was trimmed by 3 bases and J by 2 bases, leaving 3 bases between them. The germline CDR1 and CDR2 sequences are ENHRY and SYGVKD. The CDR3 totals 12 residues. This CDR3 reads CAISDNTDTQYF. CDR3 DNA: TGTGCCATCAGTGACAACACAGATACGCAGTATTTT.

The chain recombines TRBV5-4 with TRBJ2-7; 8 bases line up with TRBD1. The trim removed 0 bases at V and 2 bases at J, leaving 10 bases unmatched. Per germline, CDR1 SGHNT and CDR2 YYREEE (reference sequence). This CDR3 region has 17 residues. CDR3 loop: CASSLGGLQGATYEQYF. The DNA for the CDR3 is TGTGCCAGCAGCTTGGGGGGTCTCCAGGGGGCGACCTACGAGCAGTACTTC.